This T cell receptor beta chain was sequenced in a study of cytomegalovirus exposure and HLA in healthy donors. Points from the study as a whole: Accurate HLA-A and HLA-B prediction from TCR beta sequences was reported for most subjects. Later on, a genetic analysis was performed. It linked a missense variant in DCLRE1C with V- and J-gene trimming of TCR beta. Earlier findings revealed that most TCR beta V segments proved productive either about 87% or about 30% of the time. TCR sequences were mostly rare, though some public TCRs occurred in many donors.

Germline V CDR1 and CDR2: SNHLY, FYNNEI. The trim removed 7 bases at V and 0 bases at J, leaving 5 bases unmatched. This CDR3 region has 14 residues. With 60 Vbeta and 13 Jbeta primers, the PCR was carried out. Assay: immunoSEQ multiplex PCR; the TCRdb copy retains only in-frame clones and omits some. The table includes 100,000 to 120,000 clones, about 73% detected once. This clone was observed a handful of times. What it binds is not known. The sample comprised PBMCs. The sequence was obtained from a woman aged 25 to 39 in good health and CMV-seronegative. The V gene is TRBV2, the J gene TRBJ2-7; 8 nucleotides match TRBD1. The CDR3 nucleotides are TGTGCCAGCACTCGACAGGGGAGCTCCTACGAGCAGTACTTC. It translates to CASTRQGSSYEQYF.